The next 11 T cell receptor beta chains were all read from a single sample in a study of CD8 T cells in ankylosing spondylitis. TCRdb fed the 5' RACE reads into MiXCR, producing one record per CDR3 protein. The table records 150,000 to 200,000 distinct CDR3 sequences, roughly 31% of them present only once. Sequenced sample: synovial fluid, either unsorted or a sorted T cell fraction (not recorded which). The source is a male donor with ankylosing spondylitis.

The sample holds a few counts of this clonotype. The chain carries TRBV6-1 and TRBJ1-1; no firm D call. There are 14 residues in the CDR3. Between the trimmed V and J ends, which lost 6 bases and 4 bases, there was a span of 15 bases. Germline V lookup: CDR1 MNHNS, CDR2 SASEGT. The CDR3 DNA reads TGTGCCAGCAGGATCGGGCCTCGGGGCACTGAAGCTTTCTTT. The encoded protein is CASRIGPRGTEAFF.

J is TRBJ2-7 and V is TRBV30; D gene unclear. The V and J ends lost 2 bases and 1 base respectively, with 6 bases between them. The CDR3 covers 12 residues. Per germline, CDR1 GTSNPN and CDR2 SVGIG (reference sequence). In nucleotides, the CDR3 is TGTGCCTGGAGTAGCATTTCCTACGAGCAGTACTTC. Protein sequence: CAWSSISYEQYF.

Only a few counts were recorded for this clonotype. CDR3 sequence: CASSSPEVKGDTEAFF. CDR3 DNA: TGCGCCAGCAGCTCACCTGAGGTCAAAGGGGACACTGAAGCTTTCTTT. This sequence joins TRBV5-1 and TRBJ1-1; D perhaps matches TRBD1 (5 bases). The CDR3 is 16 amino acids. In germline, CDR1 is SGHRS, CDR2 YFSETQ. The V gene lost 3 bases and the J gene lost 3 bases, with 18 bases spanning the gap.

This clonotype has just a few counts. This chain joins TRBV13 and TRBJ2-7; 9 bases line up with TRBD2. J was trimmed by 1 base and V by 5 bases; bases with no gene match: 24. The CDR3 totals 21 residues. Germline CDR1 is PRHDT and CDR2 is FYEKMQ (reference sequence). CDR3 DNA: TGTGCCAGCAGCGGGTCGGGTACCCCGACCTCTAGCGGGATCGGGTCCTACGAGCAGTACTTC. Protein product: CASSGSGTPTSSGIGSYEQYF.

This clonotype has only a few counts. This chain uses TRBV3-1 with TRBJ1-1; D remains unclear. CDR1 LGHDT and CDR2 YNNKEL come from the germline V gene (reference sequence). The CDR3 totals 15 residues. V was trimmed by 3 bases and J by 4 bases, leaving 15 bases between them. DNA for the CDR3: TGTGCCAGCAGCCAGATATTGACCCGGGTCACTGAAGCTTTCTTT. Translating gives CASSQILTRVTEAFF. Based on the CDR3 plus reference TRBV3-1 and TRBJ1-1, the full variable domain is DTAVSQTPKYLVTQMGNDKSIKCEQNLGHDTMYWYKQDSKKFLKIMFSYNNKELIINETVPNRFSPKSPDKAHLNLHINSLELGDSAVYFCASSQILTRVTEAFFGQGTRLTVV.

This chain uses TRBV10-3 with TRBJ1-2, with 9 bases aligning to TRBD1. The V gene's germline CDR1 is ENHRY and CDR2 SYGVKD. The ends lost 7 bases at V and 4 bases at J; junction bases unmatched: 13. The CDR3 is 16 residues long. The CDR3: CAITYSTGGDIYGYTF. The CDR3 DNA sequence: TGTGCCATCACGTACTCAACAGGGGGCGATATCTATGGCTACACCTTC.

The chain recombines TRBV7-9 with TRBJ2-3; 10 bases line up with TRBD2. The CDR3 runs to 17 residues. Germline loops: CDR1 SEHNR, CDR2 FQNEAQ (reference sequence). After removal of 1 base from V and 3 bases from J, the junction contained 7 bases not matched to a gene. The CDR3 loop reads CASSLGASGSRTDTQYF. The DNA for the CDR3 is TGTGCCAGCAGCTTAGGGGCTAGCGGGAGTCGGACAGATACGCAGTATTTT.

This clonotype was observed a handful of times. The rearrangement joins TRBV28 to TRBJ1-2; no reliable D call. The CDR3 is 12 residues long. Trimming cost V 3 bases and J 4 bases, with 6 bases left between them. The germline V gene encodes CDR1 MDHEN and CDR2 SYDVKM. The CDR3 DNA sequence: TGTGCCAGCAGTTTGAGGTCCTATGGCTACACCTTC. Residues: CASSLRSYGYTF.

The chain is built from TRBV7-6 and TRBJ2-7; 13 positions agree with TRBD2. Losses at the gene ends were 2 bases for V and 2 bases for J; bases not matched to a gene: 3. The CDR3 length is 16 residues. The germline gives CDR1 SGHVS, CDR2 FNYEAQ. CDR3 sequence (DNA): TGTGCCAGCAGCTTATCGGGACTAGCGGGACCCTACGAGCAGTACTTC. Amino acids: CASSLSGLAGPYEQYF.

This clonotype was counted at least ten times. This sequence joins TRBV2 and TRBJ2-2, with TRBD2 identical over 9 bases. This CDR3 region has 13 residues. Trimming at V came to 8 bases and at J to 5 bases, leaving 3 bases not matched to a gene. CDR1 SNHLY and CDR2 FYNNEI come from the germline V gene. As DNA, the CDR3 is TGTGCCAGCCTAGCGGGGAGAACCGGGGAGCTGTTTTTT. This encodes CASLAGRTGELFF.

V gene TRBV20-1 combines with J gene TRBJ2-7; D gene uncertain. The CDR3 is made up of 10 amino acids. V lost 5 bases and J 7 bases, leaving 9 bases between the germline ends. The germline gives CDR1 DFQATT, CDR2 SNEGSKA (reference sequence). CDR3 sequence reads: CSARLGEQYF. The DNA of the CDR3 is TGCAGTGCTCGCCTCGGGGAGCAGTACTTC.